This TCR beta chain was sequenced in a study of T cells in Graves' hyperthyroidism and ophthalmopathy. Whole-study results and caveats: Appearing also in blood were most of the thyroid clonotypes expanded above 0.001.

On the basis of clinical symptoms, serum thyroxine and TRAb, thyroid ultrasound and orbital computed tomography, diagnoses were made. The CDR3 regions of TCR beta were amplified from RNA transcripts. First-round RT-PCR targeting the TCR CDR3 was performed with the HTBI primer set. TCRdb passed the multiplex PCR reads through MiXCR, listing each CDR3 protein once. The data show about 600,000 distinct CDR3 sequences, about 16% seen once. This CDR3 contains 15 residues. The J segment lost 8 bases and the V segment lost 5 bases, leaving 14 bases of the junction unmatched. Germline V gene lookup returns CDR1 SGHTA and CDR2 FQGNSA. This clonotype has just one count. What it binds is unknown.

The sample was blood. V is TRBV7-2 and J is TRBJ1-2; TRBD1 agrees at 7 bases. This receptor was obtained from a woman in her thirties or forties with Graves' ophthalmopathy. Here the CDR3 reads CASSPYGGRGIGYTF. The CDR3 DNA follows: TGTGCCAGCAGCCCATATGGGGGCAGGGGGATAGGCTACACCTTC.